This TCR beta chain was sequenced during a study of PD-L1 blockade in urothelial cancer (dated by TCRdb to 2015 to 2018). Regarding the research as a whole: Therapy was started around 2014 for all patients, and atezolizumab 1,200 mg was administered intravenously every 3 weeks. About nine tenths of the roughly 29 patients were identified as males with urothelial cancer of bladder origin, and a prior smoking history was reported by 18 of 29 patients. Fewer than ten patients reached durable clinical benefit, while 20 patients did not. Durable clinical benefit was defined as progression-free survival longer than 6 months, and TCR features were also tested against progression-free and overall survival. TCR sequencing covered pretreatment tumor samples and matched, serially collected peripheral blood taken before and after atezolizumab treatment. An exploratory multi-omic analysis was conducted of the somatic, immune and clinical correlates of response to PD-L1 blockade with atezolizumab in urothelial cancer. Blood samples gave median yields of around 150,000 T cells and 82,636 unique TCRs, along with a median clonality of about 0.084. Blood samples were analyzed at two time points: 3 weeks after treatment start (second dose) and 6 weeks after treatment start. Patients had an ECOG performance status of 0 or 1 and had received between 0 and 3 prior chemotherapy regimens. In the same patients, pretreatment tumors underwent whole exome sequencing and RNA sequencing in addition to TCR sequencing. Some 30 patients had pretreatment blood TCR-seq, 24 had at least one posttreatment blood collection, and 24 had tumor TCR-seq. Overall study results and their limits: At 3 weeks after the start of treatment, tumor-associated TCR clones in peripheral blood had expanded more in patients with durable benefit (n ≈ 22, p = 0.022). Because the sample size was small (n of about 27) and many exploratory analyses were performed, the results are intended to be hypothesis-generating. A pretreatment peripheral blood TCR clonality below the median was linked to improved progression-free and overall survival.

In light of the paper, this sample's time point label describes: pretreatment peripheral blood. The cohort included about 30 patients with locally advanced or metastatic urothelial carcinoma who were treated at Memorial Sloan Kettering on a trial protocol. Peripheral blood mononuclear cells were collected from each patient pretreatment and during treatment, giving between 1 and 8 total time points per patient. The Qiagen DNeasy Blood extraction kit was used to purify genomic DNA from total PBMCs and from tumor samples. Collected pretreatment and during treatment, PBMCs were isolated and stored as previously described. V and J lose 6 bases and 2 bases, and a span of 23 bases separates them. Reading the germline V gene gives CDR1 SGHDT and CDR2 YYEEEE. Reading from cysteine to phenylalanine, the CDR3 counts 18 amino acids. Only the CDR3 portion is preserved as DNA: 54 bases, with reading frame beginning at the first base.

As for this clone: No cognate antigen has been identified for it. No qualities accompany the bases; no much larger clone lies one base away.

To estimate absolute template abundance from read counts, synthetic TCR analog templates were spiked into each PCR. The immunoSEQ assay used bias-controlled V and J gene primers to amplify TCRbeta CDR3 regions from genomic DNA. Rearranged TCRbeta segments were sequenced at approximately 20X coverage. The study's own analysis went as follows. Clustering was used to correct sequencing errors, and CDR3s were annotated against IMGT to assign V, D and J genes. Downstream analyses used only productive TCRbeta rearrangements and left out out-of-frame or stop-codon sequences. To compute clonality, Shannon entropy was normalized by the log of the number of unique productive sequences and then subtracted from one. Clones differing between time points or between blood and tumor were identified using Fisher's exact test with Benjamini-Hochberg correction, with an adjusted p below 0.01 applied as the threshold. TCRdb re-hosts the immuneACCESS table, in-frame sequences only. Its copies lack some clones; in the studies checked, an unresolved V gene accounts for under half of them, and the cause for the rest is not known. V and J calls plus clone size are reproduced from that table; the DNA served to infer D and trimming. The sample includes 86,000 or so clones, with over 65% observed a single time. Approximately 14% of the sample is in the top ten clones.

Rearrangement joined TRBV5-6 to TRBJ2-2, with TRBD2 tentatively as D gene (5 bases match). The sequences come from PBMCs, collected around atezolizumab (anti-PD-L1) treatment. The sequence was collected from a man aged 55-75 years with urothelial cancer. DNA sequence: TGTGCCAGCATCTGGGTTAGCGAGGGAGCGGCCAACACCGGGGAGCTGTTTTTT. The encoded protein is CASIWVSEGAANTGELFF. Where the CDR3 stops, the reference TRBV5-6 and TRBJ2-2 genes take over; the full variable domain is DAGVTQSPTHLIKTRGQQVTLRCSPKSGHDTVSWYQQALGQGPQFIFQYYEEEERQRGNFPDRFSGHQFPNYSSELNVNALLLGDSALYLCASIWVSEGAANTGELFFGEGSRLTVL.